This TCR beta chain was recorded in a study of graft-versus-host responses after intestinal transplantation. Turning to the study itself: Among the recipients, transplants were multivisceral, liver-intestinal, or isolated intestinal. Study results and caveats: Elevated graft-versus-host to host-versus-graft clonal ratios in allografts were recorded for patients with graft-donor T cell macrochimerism. Circulating GvH clones peaking coincided with falling HvG clones soon after transplant.

Notes on this clone: Antigen specificity is unknown.

Assay used: immunoSEQ multiplex PCR; TCRdb lists only in-frame clones, some missing. The table has 40,000 or so clones, 85% to 95% seen once. Germline CDR1 and CDR2: SGHRS and YFSETQ. V lost 3 bases and J lost 3; bases outside the gene matches: 11. This CDR3 is built from 17 residues. The sequences come from PBMCs, collected 700 to 850 days after intestinal transplantation. The chain uses TRBV5-1 and TRBJ1-1, with TRBD1 matching 10 bases. This clonotype was sampled from a human patient who received an intestinal transplant, so some T cells may come from the graft donor. The CDR3 reads CASSSLTGGKVDTEAFF. The CDR3 DNA follows: TGCGCCAGCAGCTCGCTGACAGGGGGCAAAGTTGACACTGAAGCTTTCTTT.